Shown below are 32 T cell receptor beta chains from a single sample sequenced in a study of shared clonotypes between healthy human individuals. The table came from immunoSEQ multiplex PCR; TCRdb's copy has only in-frame clones and leaves some out. The top ten hold around 0.4% of the sample, which has 2,500,000 or so clones, under 95% seen once. What was sequenced was naive CD4+ T cells from PBMCs. The sample's subset: CD45RA+ positively selected. These receptors were taken from a man aged 18 to 30 in good health. Some clones in this sample may be carry-over from other donors' samples.

This clone has just one count. CDR3 loop: CASSFLRGNEQFF. In nucleotides, the CDR3 is TGCGCCAGCAGCTTCCTCAGGGGCAATGAGCAGTTCTTC. The chain employs TRBV5-1 and TRBJ2-1; D may be TRBD1 (6 bases). V gave up 2 bases and J gave up 6 bases, with 9 bases separating them. Germline CDR1 reads SGHRS; CDR2 reads YFSETQ. The CDR3 has 13 amino acids. The variable domain in full, completed from reference TRBV5-1 and TRBJ2-1, reads KAGVTQTPRYLIKTRGQQVTLSCSPISGHRSVSWYQQTPGQGLQFLFEYFSETQRNKGNFPGRFSGRQFSNSRSEMNVSTLELGDSALYLCASSFLRGNEQFFGPGTRLTVL.

The V call is TRBV18, the J call TRBJ2-3; 11 nucleotides match TRBD2. Germline V gives CDR1 KGHSH, CDR2 LQKENI. The J segment lost 2 bases and the V segment lost 2 bases, leaving 12 bases of the junction unmatched. The CDR3 has 19 amino acids. CDR3 sequence: CASSPLLAGVLLYTDTQYF. The CDR3 DNA reads TGTGCCAGCTCACCATTACTAGCGGGAGTCCTGCTTTACACAGATACGCAGTATTTT.

The J gene is TRBJ2-1, the V gene TRBV28, with 7 bases matching TRBD1. V lost 3 bases and J lost 12; bases outside the gene matches: 14. The CDR3 runs 15 residues. Germline loops: CDR1 MDHEN, CDR2 SYDVKM. Here the CDR3 reads CASSFYSHDRAGQFF. For the CDR3, the DNA is TGTGCCAGCAGTTTCTACTCCCACGACAGGGCGGGGCAGTTCTTC.

This chain connects TRBV18 to TRBJ1-5; no definite D call. CDR3 size: 16 residues. Germline V gene data show CDR1 as KGHSH and CDR2 as LQKENI. The V end was cut by 6 bases, the J end by 3 bases, with 18 bases between. The CDR3 protein is CASSPAGRSSNQPQHF. The CDR3 region has the DNA TGTGCCAGCTCCCCCGCAGGACGCAGTTCCAATCAGCCCCAGCATTTT.

This chain links TRBV28 with TRBJ2-1; no firm D call. The CDR3 sequence is 12 residues long. From germline, CDR1 is MDHEN and CDR2 SYDVKM. V was trimmed by 6 bases and J by 10 bases, leaving 13 bases between them. The CDR3 coding sequence is TGTGCCAGCAGCTCCCCTCCGCGGGAGCAGTTCTTC. It yields the protein CASSSPPREQFF.

This CDR3 is CASSDPTPQYF. CDR3 nucleotide sequence: TGCGCCAGCAGTGACCCCACCCCCCAGTACTTC. J is TRBJ2-5 and V is TRBV10-2; D gene unclear. Germline CDR1 reads WSHSY; CDR2 reads SAAADI. The CDR3 covers 11 residues. Trimming took off 3 bases at V and 9 bases at J, with 8 bases between the two ends.

The V gene is TRBV6-5, the J gene TRBJ2-5; D might be TRBD2 (5 bases). The V gene lost 6 bases and the J gene lost 5 bases, with 13 bases spanning the gap. The CDR3 runs to 13 residues. Germline lookup yields CDR1 MNHEY and CDR2 SVGAGI. CDR3 amino acids: CASSTGIPETQYF. CDR3 DNA sequence: TGTGCCAGCAGCACCGGGATCCCGGAGACCCAGTACTTC.

J is TRBJ1-1 and V is TRBV30; 8 bases line up with TRBD1. V shed 2 bases, J shed 4 bases, and the junction held 9 bases outside the gene matches. Germline CDR1 GTSNPN, CDR2 SVGIG (reference sequence). CDR3 length: 15 residues. The DNA for the CDR3 is TGTGCCTGGAGTTTGGCCAGGGGGCGCGGCACTGAAGCTTTCTTT. It encodes CAWSLARGRGTEAFF.

V is TRBV9 and J is TRBJ2-7; D might be TRBD1 or TRBD2, each matching 5 bases. CDR1 is SGDLS and CDR2 is YYNGEE in the germline V gene. V was clipped by 4 bases and J by 5 bases, with 34 bases between them. The CDR3 covers 20 residues. CDR3 bases: TGTGCCAGCAGCCTACACCCGAATAGGATCGGGACCCCCCTCGGGAACGAGCAGTACTTC. Protein: CASSLHPNRIGTPLGNEQYF.

This chain links TRBV5-8 with TRBJ2-5, with 8 bases fitting TRBD2. The ends lost 0 bases at V and 4 bases at J; junction bases unmatched: 5. The length of the CDR3 is 15 residues. CDR1 and CDR2 (germline): SGHTS, YDEGEE. CDR3 in amino acids: CASSLDGGGRETQYF. The CDR3 DNA sequence: TGTGCCAGCAGCTTGGACGGGGGGGGCAGAGAGACCCAGTACTTC.

The V gene is TRBV2, the J gene TRBJ2-7, with TRBD2 identical over 7 bases. Trimming removed 8 bases from V and 0 bases from J; junction bases left unmatched: 7. The CDR3 length is 14 residues. Looked up from germline, CDR1 is SNHLY and CDR2 is FYNNEI. The CDR3 DNA is TGTGCCAGCGGGGGGGAAAGTCTCTCCTACGAGCAGTACTTC. Protein product: CASGGESLSYEQYF.

The chain carries TRBV7-2 and TRBJ1-2; no firm D call. Germline assignment: CDR1 SGHTA and CDR2 FQGNSA. V was clipped by 3 bases and J by 4 bases, with 6 bases between them. The CDR3 runs 12 residues. The chain's CDR3 is CASSLSLYGYTF. In nucleotides, the CDR3 is TGTGCCAGCAGCTTGTCACTCTATGGCTACACCTTC.

CDR3: CASSVQPTTEETQYF. CDR3 DNA: TGTGCCAGCAGCGTTCAACCGACAACTGAAGAGACCCAGTACTTC. The chain has TRBV9 and TRBJ2-5; D is ambiguous. The CDR3 loop spans 15 amino acids. V was cut by 2 bases and J by 3 bases, with 14 bases left in between. Per germline, CDR1 SGDLS and CDR2 YYNGEE.

The chain uses TRBV5-5 and TRBJ1-2; 7 bases match TRBD1. CDR1 SGHKS and CDR2 YYEKEE come from the germline V gene (reference sequence). J lost 6 bases, V lost 5 bases, and 10 bases had no gene match. The CDR3 runs 14 residues. The CDR3 coding sequence is TGTGCCAGCAGGTATGGGGACAGCGGGAATGGCTACACCTTC. Its translation: CASRYGDSGNGYTF.

A few counts support this clone. The rearrangement uses TRBV11-2 and TRBJ1-1, with D perhaps matching TRBD1 (5 bases). Germline lookup yields CDR1 SGHAT and CDR2 FQNNGV. V lost 3 bases to trimming and J lost 4 bases, with 15 bases between them. CDR3 length: 15 amino acids. The CDR3 DNA follows: TGTGCCAGCAGCTTGTTTCAAGGGGTTGGCACTGAAGCTTTCTTT. It encodes CASSLFQGVGTEAFF.

This clone was seen just once. J is TRBJ2-1 and V is TRBV2; 13 nucleotides match TRBD2. J was trimmed by 2 bases and V by 5 bases; bases with no gene match: 3. The V gene's germline CDR1 is SNHLY and CDR2 FYNNEI. The CDR3 loop spans 16 amino acids. CDR3 nucleotides: TGTGCCAGCAGTCTGACTAGCGGGAGGACCTACAATGAGCAGTTCTTC. It is translated as CASSLTSGRTYNEQFF.

The chain recombines TRBV4-2 with TRBJ1-3; no firm D call. CDR1 and CDR2 (germline): LGHNA, YNFKEQ. This CDR3 has 15 residues. The V and J ends lost 0 bases and 3 bases respectively, with 9 bases between them. The CDR3 region has the DNA TGTGCCAGCAGCCAAGATAACGTCCGTGGAAACACCATATATTTT. This encodes CASSQDNVRGNTIYF.

This sequence joins TRBV4-1 and TRBJ2-7; no definite D call. The CDR3 extends over 17 amino acids. Germline values: CDR1 MGHRA, CDR2 YSYEKL. V gave up 1 base and J gave up 2 bases, with 18 bases separating them. The DNA for the CDR3 is TGCGCCAGCAGCCAAGTCATACAGACCCAAAAAGCCTACGAGCAGTACTTC. Encoded protein: CASSQVIQTQKAYEQYF.

CDR3: CASSVGSGKSYNEQFF. The CDR3 DNA reads as TGTGCCAGTTCCGTGGGTAGCGGGAAGTCCTACAATGAGCAGTTCTTC. The chain combines TRBV11-2 with TRBJ2-1; the match to TRBD2 covers 8 bases. Germline values: CDR1 SGHAT, CDR2 FQNNGV. This CDR3 comprises 16 residues. V shed 9 bases and J 1 base; nucleotides not matched to a gene: 11.

J is TRBJ2-7 and V is TRBV7-2; 9 nucleotides line up with TRBD2. Germline V gives CDR1 SGHTA, CDR2 FQGNSA. The ends lost 5 bases at V and 2 bases at J; junction bases unmatched: 7. CDR3 length: 15 residues. The chain's CDR3 is CASSRRASGTYEQYF. For the CDR3, the DNA is TGTGCCAGCAGCCGGCGGGCTAGCGGGACCTACGAGCAGTACTTC.

The chain links TRBV7-9 to TRBJ2-1; 8 positions agree with TRBD1. After removal of 5 bases from V and 0 bases from J, the junction contained 3 bases not matched to a gene. The CDR3 is 15 amino acids. Germline V gives CDR1 SEHNR, CDR2 FQNEAQ (reference sequence). The CDR3 is CASSRQGSSYNEQFF. CDR3 coding DNA: TGTGCCAGCAGCAGACAGGGGAGCTCCTACAATGAGCAGTTCTTC.

The chain recombines TRBV7-2 with TRBJ1-5; a possible D gene is TRBD1 (6 bases). Trimming removed 5 bases at V and 3 bases at J, with 11 bases between. The germline V gene has CDR1 SGHTA and CDR2 FQGNSA. The CDR3 loop spans 14 amino acids. CDR3 protein: CASSPRQANQPQHF. The CDR3 DNA reads as TGTGCCAGCAGCCCGCGACAGGCCAATCAGCCCCAGCATTTT.

CDR3 DNA: TGTGCCAGCAGCTCCCTCCCCGGGACTAGCGGGGCGACCCACAATGAGCAGTTCTTC. It codes for CASSSLPGTSGATHNEQFF. V is TRBV28 and J is TRBJ2-1; TRBD2 agrees at 13 bases. V dropped 6 bases and J dropped 5; count of bases not matched to a gene: 16. This CDR3 is 19 amino acids long. Germline assignment: CDR1 MDHEN and CDR2 SYDVKM.

The chain employs TRBV11-2 and TRBJ2-7, with a weak D call TRBD2 (5 bases). This CDR3 region has 14 residues. V lost 4 bases to trimming and J lost 5 bases, with 15 bases between them. CDR1 is SGHAT and CDR2 is FQNNGV in the germline V gene. This CDR3 reads CASSSRGASHEQYF. In DNA form, the CDR3 reads TGTGCCAGCAGCTCCCGGGGAGCGAGCCACGAGCAGTACTTC.

The V and J genes are TRBV11-2 and TRBJ1-6, with D unclear. V lost 5 bases, J lost 13 bases, and 18 bases lay in between. The CDR3 length is 14 residues. Per germline, CDR1 SGHAT and CDR2 FQNNGV. This CDR3 reads CASSKGQRPFPLHF. CDR3 DNA: TGTGCCAGCAGCAAGGGCCAGCGACCCTTCCCCCTCCACTTT.

The V and J genes are TRBV10-1 and TRBJ2-3; 12 nucleotides align to TRBD2. From germline, CDR1 is WNHNN and CDR2 SYGVQD (reference sequence). J lost 3 bases, V lost 5 bases, and 12 bases had no gene match. The CDR3 has 18 residues. The CDR3 DNA reads as TGCGCCAGCAGTCCCAGAAAAACTAGCGGGAGGACGACAGATACGCAGTATTTT. This encodes CASSPRKTSGRTTDTQYF.

The rearrangement joins TRBV2 to TRBJ2-1; no definite D call. The CDR3 is 14 amino acids. The germline V gene encodes CDR1 SNHLY and CDR2 FYNNEI. V was cut by 6 bases and J by 4 bases, with 13 bases left in between. This CDR3 is CASRTLVAYNEQFF. CDR3 DNA sequence: TGTGCCAGCAGGACTCTGGTAGCTTACAATGAGCAGTTCTTC.

This chain uses TRBV29-1 with TRBJ2-7, with 15 bases identical to TRBD2. Germline-derived CDR1 and CDR2 are SQVTM and ANQGSEA. There are 18 residues in the CDR3. V gave up 6 bases and J gave up 6 bases; unmatched junction bases: 18. For the CDR3, the DNA is TGCAGCGTCGCCCGCCAGGGACTAGCGGGAGGCCTCCGGTCCGAGCAGTACTTC. Translation: CSVARQGLAGGLRSEQYF.

This chain joins TRBV10-3 and TRBJ2-2; a weak D match, TRBD2 (6 bases). Trimming shortened V by 2 bases and J by 2 bases, and 18 bases separated the two germline ends. Looked up from germline, CDR1 is ENHRY and CDR2 is SYGVKD. The CDR3 has 18 residues. DNA of the CDR3: TGTGCCATCAGTGAGCTCTACCACGCGGAGGGAAACACCGGGGAGCTGTTTTTT. Translation: CAISELYHAEGNTGELFF.

Remarks on this clone: The same CDR3 arises from other DNA sequences in this sample as well. V gene TRBV5-4 combines with J gene TRBJ2-5; 9 bases align to TRBD2. The germline V gene encodes CDR1 SGHNT and CDR2 YYREEE (reference sequence). This CDR3 contains 14 residues. J lost 5 bases, V lost 4 bases, and 6 bases had no gene match. CDR3 in amino acids: CASSPGLAGETQYF. Here the CDR3 DNA reads TGTGCCAGCAGCCCGGGACTAGCAGGCGAGACCCAGTACTTC.

The chain links TRBV5-1 to TRBJ2-3; D is perhaps TRBD2 (5 bases). V lost 1 base and J 1 base, leaving 10 bases between the germline ends. Germline V gives CDR1 SGHRS, CDR2 YFSETQ. The CDR3 has 15 amino acids. In nucleotides, the CDR3 is TGCGCCAGCAGCTTGCCCCAGCGGCGCACAGATACGCAGTATTTT. This codes for CASSLPQRRTDTQYF. The entire variable domain, with the rest obtained from reference TRBV5-1 and TRBJ2-3, is as follows: KAGVTQTPRYLIKTRGQQVTLSCSPISGHRSVSWYQQTPGQGLQFLFEYFSETQRNKGNFPGRFSGRQFSNSRSEMNVSTLELGDSALYLCASSLPQRRTDTQYFGPGTRLTVL.

To note about this clone: This same CDR3 is encoded by further DNA sequences in the sample. The genes are TRBV5-1 and TRBJ2-3, with 9 nucleotides matching TRBD2. CDR3 length equals 16 residues. Germline V CDR1 and CDR2: SGHRS, YFSETQ. With 0 bases clipped from V and 2 bases from J, the junction kept 4 bases outside the gene matches. The CDR3 nucleotides read TGCGCCAGCAGCTTGGTGCTAGCGGGATTCACAGATACGCAGTATTTT. It yields the protein CASSLVLAGFTDTQYF.